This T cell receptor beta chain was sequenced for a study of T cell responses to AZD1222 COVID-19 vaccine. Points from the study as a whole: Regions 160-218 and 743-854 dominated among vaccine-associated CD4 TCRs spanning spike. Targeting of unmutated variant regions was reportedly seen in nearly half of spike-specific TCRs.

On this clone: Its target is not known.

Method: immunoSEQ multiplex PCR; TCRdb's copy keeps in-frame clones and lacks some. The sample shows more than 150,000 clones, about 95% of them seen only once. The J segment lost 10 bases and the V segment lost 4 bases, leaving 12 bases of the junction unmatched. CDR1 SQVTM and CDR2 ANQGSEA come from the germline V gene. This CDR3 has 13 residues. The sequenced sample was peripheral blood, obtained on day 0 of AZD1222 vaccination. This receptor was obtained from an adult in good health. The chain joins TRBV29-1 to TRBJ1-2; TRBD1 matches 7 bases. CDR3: CSVAGTVAISYTF. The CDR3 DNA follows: TGCAGCGTTGCCGGGACAGTAGCCATATCCTACACCTTC.